These 10 T cell receptor beta chains share one sample of origin, sequenced in a study of cytomegalovirus exposure and HLA in healthy donors. The PCR ran on 60 Vbeta and 13 Jbeta primers. Profiling relied on immunoSEQ multiplex PCR, and the TCRdb table lists in-frame clones only, not all of them. Found here are 150,000 to 200,000 clones, about three quarters of them singletons; the top ten hold over 2.5%. The sequenced sample was PBMCs. The receptor source for this set is a woman aged 40 to 55 in good health and CMV-seropositive.

This sequence joins TRBV29-1 and TRBJ2-1; 7 positions match TRBD2. Per the germline V gene, CDR1 is SQVTM and CDR2 is ANQGSEA. The CDR3 is 13 residues long. The V and J ends lost 3 bases and 4 bases, in that order; junction bases with no gene match: 3. The chain's CDR3 is CSVEPAGYNEQFF. CDR3 in DNA: TGCAGCGTTGAGCCAGCGGGGTACAATGAGCAGTTCTTC.

The chain has TRBV30 and TRBJ1-1; possibly TRBD1 for D (6 bases). V was shortened by 3 bases and J by 5 bases, with 7 bases between the two germline ends. Germline CDR1 and CDR2: GTSNPN and SVGIG (reference sequence). This CDR3 has 11 residues. The CDR3 bases are TGTGCCTGGAGGAGGGGGACTGAAGCTTTCTTT. Translating it yields CAWRRGTEAFF.

The chain employs TRBV5-1 and TRBJ1-2, with no clear D. The CDR3 consists of 13 residues. The V gene's germline CDR1 is SGHRS and CDR2 YFSETQ. The V gene lost 4 bases and the J gene lost 7 bases, with 14 bases spanning the gap. CDR3 loop: CASSLRAEGGYTF. The CDR3 region has the DNA TGCGCCAGCAGCCTCCGGGCAGAGGGTGGCTACACCTTC.

The chain is built from TRBV30 and TRBJ2-1; 9 bases line up with TRBD2. CDR3 length: 15 residues. The germline CDR1 and CDR2 sequences are GTSNPN and SVGIG (reference sequence). Unmatched junction bases numbered 8, after V lost 5 bases and J lost 3 bases. CDR3 region: CAWGPSGMIYNEQFF. The CDR3 coding sequence is TGTGCCTGGGGTCCTAGCGGGATGATCTACAATGAGCAGTTCTTC. The full variable domain, completed using reference TRBV30 and TRBJ2-1, is SQTIHQWPATLVQPVGSPLSLECTVEGTSNPNLYWYRQAAGRGLQLLFYSVGIGQISSEVPQNLSASRPQDRQFILSSKKLLLSDSGFYLCAWGPSGMIYNEQFFGPGTRLTVL.

The chain carries TRBV7-9 and TRBJ1-1; possible D gene TRBD1, 6 bases. Trimming took 6 bases from V and 2 from J, leaving 16 bases between them. Germline V gene data show CDR1 as SEHNR and CDR2 as FQNEAQ (reference sequence). The CDR3 has 15 residues. This CDR3 is CASRDKDRINTEAFF. In nucleotides, the CDR3 is TGTGCCAGCAGGGATAAGGACAGAATCAACACTGAAGCTTTCTTT.

To note about this clone: An end of the junction differs from the germline gene, which may be a read error. The chain couples TRBV7-9 to TRBJ1-2, with TRBD1 as a possible D gene (6 bases). The CDR3 runs 13 residues. The germline V gene encodes CDR1 SEHNR and CDR2 FQNEAQ (reference sequence). The CDR3 sequence is CSSSSTGSYGYTF. DNA of the CDR3: TGTTCCAGCAGCTCCACAGGGAGCTATGGCTACACCTTC.

CDR3 amino acids: CSVATISLKHEQYF. The CDR3 DNA reads as TGCAGCGTCGCTACCATCTCCTTGAAGCACGAGCAGTACTTC. The rearrangement joins TRBV29-1 to TRBJ2-5, with no clear D. The J call is doubtful: the DNA matches TRBJ2-7 better. Germline V gene data show CDR1 as SQVTM and CDR2 as ANQGSEA. The CDR3 contains 14 residues.

A remark on this clone: This may arise from a read error, as a much more abundant clone is one base away. The chain joins TRBV5-4 to TRBJ1-1; 8 nucleotides line up with TRBD1. Trimming removed 3 bases from V and 1 base from J; junction bases left unmatched: 2. The CDR3 has 14 residues. In germline, CDR1 is SGHNT, CDR2 YYREEE (reference sequence). The CDR3 DNA follows: TGTGCCAGCAGCTCAGGACAGGGGAACACTGAAGCTTTCTTT. Translating it yields CASSSGQGNTEAFF.

This rearrangement joins TRBV6-1 to TRBJ2-3; 10 bases agree with TRBD1. CDR1 is MNHNS and CDR2 is SASEGT in the germline V gene. The V segment lost 3 bases and the J segment 2 bases; nucleotides outside the gene matches: 5. The CDR3 is 16 amino acids. CDR3 DNA sequence: TGTGCCAGCAGTGAGACAGGGGGCTTTGTCACAGATACGCAGTATTTT. Translation: CASSETGGFVTDTQYF.

V usage is TRBV19 and J usage is TRBJ2-1, with 7 bases aligning to TRBD2. CDR1 is LNHDA and CDR2 is SQIVND in the germline V gene (reference sequence). The CDR3 runs to 15 residues. After removal of 6 bases from V and 6 bases from J, the junction contained 11 bases not matched to a gene. CDR3: CASSLGDYQPNEQFF. CDR3 nucleotide sequence: TGTGCCAGTAGCCTTGGGGACTACCAGCCCAATGAGCAGTTCTTC.